This T cell receptor beta chain came from a study of blood T cells in healthy people across ages. Points from the study as a whole: The diversity estimates, figures obtained from one million T cells, were considered underestimates. Naive T cell percentage and TCR beta diversity correlated strongly.

The CDR3 sequence is 14 residues long. Trimming removed 1 base at V and 3 bases at J, with 9 bases between. Per germline, CDR1 SGHAT and CDR2 FQDESV (reference sequence). Then a second PCR, running about 6 to 12 cycles, was carried out with a sample-barcoded 5' primer and a J-beta primer mix. Every sample gave at least 2.5 million paired-end reads containing CDR3. Each CDR3 protein is one row after TCRdb ran MiXCR on the 5' RACE reads. The repertoire holds 1.5 million or so distinct CDR3 sequences, with around two fifths as singletons. This clonotype was detected only once. Its antigen is unknown. The source is a woman under 30 in good health. The sequencing input was blood. V gene TRBV11-1 combines with J gene TRBJ2-5, with no clear D. The CDR3 is CASSLGQIKETQYF. The CDR3, as DNA: TGTGCCAGCAGCTTAGGCCAGATCAAAGAGACCCAGTACTTC.